This record covers a single TCR beta chain. The antigen is unknown. Other nucleotide sequences in the sample specify the same CDR3. The protocol was immunoSEQ multiplex PCR, while the TCRdb copy is restricted to in-frame clones and leaves out a portion. This sample has approximately 1.4 million clones, with nearly 99% found just once. Per germline, CDR1 SGHRS and CDR2 YFSETQ. V trimming: 0 bases; J trimming: 1 base; junction bases outside the gene matches: 0. This CDR3 spans 15 amino acids. The sample comes from a study of shared clonotypes between healthy human individuals. General study points: Shared clonotypes: roughly 5% naive CD4, under 4% naive CD8, roughly 2.2% memory CD4, 0.35% to 0.5% memory CD8. Clonotypes which were not shared had lower generation probabilities than clonotypes that all four donors shared. Only blood was sampled; tissue repertoires likely differ. Rarefaction revealed incomplete sorted-subset sequencing despite large depth.

Sequenced input: naive CD4+ T cells sorted from blood. The subset is: CD45RA+ positively selected. This TCR was recovered from a young man in good health. The chain recombines TRBV5-1 with TRBJ2-2; 7 positions match TRBD1. The CDR3 spells CASSLDRGNTGELFF. CDR3 sequence (DNA): TGCGCCAGCAGCTTGGACAGGGGGAACACCGGGGAGCTGTTTTTT.